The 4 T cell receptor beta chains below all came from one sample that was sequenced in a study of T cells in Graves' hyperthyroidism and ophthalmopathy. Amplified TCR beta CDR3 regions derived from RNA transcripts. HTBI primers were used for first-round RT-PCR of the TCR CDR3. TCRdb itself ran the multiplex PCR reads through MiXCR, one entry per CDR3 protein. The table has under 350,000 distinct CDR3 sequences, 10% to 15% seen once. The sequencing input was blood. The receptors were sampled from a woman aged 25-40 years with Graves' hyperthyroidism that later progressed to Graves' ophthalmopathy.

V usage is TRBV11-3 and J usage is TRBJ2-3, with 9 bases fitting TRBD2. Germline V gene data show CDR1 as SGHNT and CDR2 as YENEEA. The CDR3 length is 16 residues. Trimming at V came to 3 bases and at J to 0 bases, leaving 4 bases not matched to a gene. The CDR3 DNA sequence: TGTGCCAGCAGCTTGGACAGCGGGAGGAGCACAGATACGCAGTATTTT. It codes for CASSLDSGRSTDTQYF. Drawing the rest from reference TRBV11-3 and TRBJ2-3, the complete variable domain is EAGVVQSPRYKIIEKKQPVAFWCNPISGHNTLYWYLQNLGQGPELLIRYENEEAVDDSQLPKDRFSAERLKGVDSTLKIQPAELGDSAVYLCASSLDSGRSTDTQYFGPGTRLTVL.

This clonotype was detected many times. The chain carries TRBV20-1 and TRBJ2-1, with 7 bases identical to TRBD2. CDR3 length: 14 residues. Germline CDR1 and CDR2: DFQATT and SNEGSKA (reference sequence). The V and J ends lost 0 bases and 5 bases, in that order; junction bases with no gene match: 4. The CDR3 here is CSARDLAAHNEQFF. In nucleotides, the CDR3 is TGCAGTGCTAGAGATCTAGCGGCCCACAATGAGCAGTTCTTC.

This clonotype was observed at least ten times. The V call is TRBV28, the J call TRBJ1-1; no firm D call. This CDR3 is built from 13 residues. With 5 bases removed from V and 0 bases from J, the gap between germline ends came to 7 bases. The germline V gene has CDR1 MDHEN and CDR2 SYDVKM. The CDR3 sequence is CASSARMNTEAFF. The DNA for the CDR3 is TGTGCCAGCAGTGCCAGAATGAACACTGAAGCTTTCTTT.

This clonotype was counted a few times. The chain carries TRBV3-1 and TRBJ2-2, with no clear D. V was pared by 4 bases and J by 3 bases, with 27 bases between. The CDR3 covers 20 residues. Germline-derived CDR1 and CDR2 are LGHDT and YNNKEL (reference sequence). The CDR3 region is CASSLLPQGNGLEDTGELFF. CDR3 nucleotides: TGTGCCAGCAGCCTACTTCCCCAAGGGAACGGGCTAGAGGACACCGGGGAGCTGTTTTTT. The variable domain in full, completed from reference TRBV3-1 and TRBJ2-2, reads DTAVSQTPKYLVTQMGNDKSIKCEQNLGHDTMYWYKQDSKKFLKIMFSYNNKELIINETVPNRFSPKSPDKAHLNLHINSLELGDSAVYFCASSLLPQGNGLEDTGELFFGEGSRLTVL.